The source of this TCR beta chain is a study of T-cell memory formation after mild COVID-19. The study, taken as a whole, reports: Prior to infection, memory already included some responding clones, suggesting cross-reactive memory joined. Among CD4+ contracting clones, most were CM and EM, and CD8+ ones EMRA.

V was trimmed by 6 bases and J by 4 bases, leaving 8 bases between them. Germline CDR1 SGHTA, CDR2 FQGNSA. The CDR3 consists of 12 residues. Worth noting for this clonotype: Its antigen is unidentified.

TCRdb re-analysed the 5' RACE reads in MiXCR, keeping a single row per CDR3 protein. The table has around 55,000 distinct CDR3 sequences, 8% to 9.5% seen once. This chain connects TRBV7-2 to TRBJ2-3, with D maybe TRBD1 (5 bases). Sequencing used PBMCs or a T cell subset sorted from them (not recorded which). The receptor comes from a man in his late teens or twenties who had mild COVID-19 (a few samples of this study predate the infection). Cell type and time point are not known. CDR3 sequence: CASRGQSDTQYF. In DNA, the CDR3 is TGTGCCAGCAGGGGGCAATCAGATACGCAGTATTTT.